A single sample gave rise to the 22 T cell receptor beta chains below, sequenced in a study of glioma-infiltrating T cells after dendritic cell vaccination. TCRdb keeps only in-frame clones here, not all; method: immunoSEQ multiplex PCR. This table holds tens of thousands of clones, approximately 80% found once. Sequencing used blood, obtained before dendritic cell vaccination. These receptors all stem from a human donor with glioblastoma.

The chain has TRBV5-1 and TRBJ2-3, with TRBD2 matching over 9 bases. J lost 6 bases, V lost 5 bases, and 7 bases had no gene match. Germline V gene data show CDR1 as SGHRS and CDR2 as YFSETQ. This CDR3 is built from 14 residues. CDR3 sequence: CASRPGLASDTQYF. Written as DNA, the CDR3 is TGCGCCAGCAGGCCGGGACTAGCCTCGGATACGCAGTATTTT.

The rearrangement links TRBV6-5 to TRBJ1-2, with D maybe TRBD1 (5 bases). V lost 6 bases, J lost 2 bases, and 13 bases lay in between. In germline, CDR1 is MNHEY, CDR2 SVGAGI. CDR3 length equals 14 residues. In DNA, the CDR3 is TGTGCCAGCAGATCTCCGGGGGGGAACTATGGCTACACCTTC. Amino acids: CASRSPGGNYGYTF.

The chain couples TRBV19 to TRBJ2-6; 8 bases agree with TRBD1. V gave up 3 bases and J gave up 4 bases; unmatched junction bases: 5. The CDR3 runs to 16 residues. The V gene's germline CDR1 is LNHDA and CDR2 SQIVND (reference sequence). In DNA, the CDR3 is TGTGCCAGTAGTATGGACAGGGAACCCGGGGCCAACGTCCTGACTTTC. It encodes CASSMDREPGANVLTF.

The chain has TRBV21-1 and TRBJ1-2; no check of the table's D call, TRBD1, against the DNA was made. TRBV21-1 is a listed pseudogene. The CDR3 has 15 residues. Here the CDR3 DNA reads TGTGCCAGCAGCAAATGGAGACAGGGTGCCTATGGCTACACCTTC. It codes for CASSKWRQGAYGYTF.

The table lists this clone with a count of one. The chain couples TRBV6-1 to TRBJ1-5, with D unresolved. This CDR3 spans 15 amino acids. Trimming shortened V by 5 bases and J by 4 bases, and 15 bases separated the two germline ends. The germline gives CDR1 MNHNS, CDR2 SASEGT. CDR3 loop: CASSPLDTLNQPQHF. In nucleotides, the CDR3 is TGTGCCAGCAGTCCACTTGACACTCTTAATCAGCCCCAGCATTTT.

This chain uses TRBV6-6 with TRBJ2-1; 8 bases map to TRBD2. Germline V CDR1 and CDR2: MNHNY, SVGAGI (reference sequence). The ends lost 2 bases at V and 1 base at J; junction bases unmatched: 4. The CDR3 covers 16 residues. The DNA for the CDR3 is TGTGCCAGCAGTTACGCGGGAGGTGCTTCCTACAATGAGCAGTTCTTC. It codes for CASSYAGGASYNEQFF.

The V gene is TRBV19, the J gene TRBJ1-1; D is uncertain. V gave up 9 bases and J gave up 0 bases, with 11 bases separating them. Germline CDR1 LNHDA, CDR2 SQIVND (reference sequence). CDR3 length: 13 amino acids. CDR3 in amino acids: CASRRELNTEAFF. Here the CDR3 DNA reads TGTGCCAGCCGACGGGAATTGAACACTGAAGCTTTCTTT.

The rearrangement joins TRBV19 to TRBJ2-5, with D possibly TRBD1 on 6 matching bases. The DNA end lines up better with TRBJ2-7; the J call may be wrong. CDR1 and CDR2 (germline): LNHDA, SQIVND (reference sequence). The length of the CDR3 is 13 residues. The CDR3 region is CASSIGQPYEQYF. CDR3 nucleotides: TGTGCCAGTAGTATCGGACAGCCCTACGAGCAGTACTTC.

The chain has TRBV19 and TRBJ2-1; possibly TRBD2 for D (7 bases). Looked up from germline, CDR1 is LNHDA and CDR2 is SQIVND (reference sequence). This CDR3 spans 17 amino acids. V was pared by 8 bases and J by 0 bases, with 20 bases between. The CDR3 spells CASHSTPGGSSYNEQFF. The CDR3 DNA reads TGTGCCAGTCATTCAACCCCGGGGGGCAGCTCCTACAATGAGCAGTTCTTC.

This chain links TRBV9 with TRBJ2-2; the D gene is possibly TRBD1 (5 bases). Germline CDR1 reads SGDLS; CDR2 reads YYNGEE. The CDR3 totals 17 residues. V was clipped by 3 bases and J by 1 base, with 16 bases between them. CDR3 nucleotides: TGTGCCAGCAGCGGATCCAAGGGGATGGGGAACACCGGGGAGCTGTTTTTT. Translating it yields CASSGSKGMGNTGELFF.

This sequence joins TRBV5-1 and TRBJ2-7; TRBD2 might be the D (6 bases). There are 15 residues in the CDR3. Germline V gene data show CDR1 as SGHRS and CDR2 as YFSETQ. V lost 5 bases to trimming and J lost 1 base, with 16 bases between them. The CDR3 DNA reads TGCGCCAGCAGGGGGGGTTTACTGAAGTCCTACGAGCAGTACTTC. Its translation: CASRGGLLKSYEQYF. Drawing the rest from reference TRBV5-1 and TRBJ2-7, the complete variable domain is KAGVTQTPRYLIKTRGQQVTLSCSPISGHRSVSWYQQTPGQGLQFLFEYFSETQRNKGNFPGRFSGRQFSNSRSEMNVSTLELGDSALYLCASRGGLLKSYEQYFGPGTRLTVT.

The CDR3 bases are TGTGCCAGCAGCCGAACGACGGGGAGATATGGCTACACCTTC. The encoded protein is CASSRTTGRYGYTF. The rearrangement joins TRBV7-9 to TRBJ1-2, with no clear D. CDR3 size: 14 residues. Germline loops: CDR1 SEHNR, CDR2 FQNEAQ (reference sequence). Trimming stripped 5 bases from V and 5 bases from J, with 15 bases between. The full variable domain, its missing parts supplied by reference TRBV7-9 and TRBJ1-2, is DTGVSQNPRHKITKRGQNVTFRCDPISEHNRLYWYRQTLGQGPEFLTYFQNEAQLEKSRLLSDRFSAERPKGSFSTLEIQRTEQGDSAMYLCASSRTTGRYGYTFGSGTRLTVV.

The chain links TRBV7-7 to TRBJ2-7; the D is unclear. From germline, CDR1 is SSHAT and CDR2 FNYEAQ (reference sequence). V shed 2 bases and J shed 3 bases, with 8 bases lying between them. The CDR3 is 13 amino acids. CDR3 sequence reads: CASSLLGDYEQYF. CDR3 nucleotides: TGTGCCAGCAGCTTATTGGGCGACTACGAGCAGTACTTC.

CDR3 coding DNA: TGCGCCAGCAGCCAACGGGACAGAAAAAGCTCTGGGGCCAACGTCCTGACTTTC. Protein product: CASSQRDRKSSGANVLTF. The rearrangement uses TRBV4-1 and TRBJ2-6, with 7 bases aligning to TRBD1. The CDR3 contains 18 residues. The V and J ends lost 2 bases and 0 bases, in that order; junction bases with no gene match: 7. Germline CDR1 reads MGHRA; CDR2 reads YSYEKL.

The gene calls are TRBV2 and TRBJ2-3; 9 bases line up with TRBD1. V dropped 4 bases and J dropped 2; count of bases not matched to a gene: 7. CDR1 and CDR2 from the germline V gene are SNHLY and FYNNEI. The CDR3 length is 16 residues. The CDR3 protein is CASSATGGRNTDTQYF. The CDR3 DNA is TGTGCCAGCAGTGCTACAGGGGGCAGAAACACAGATACGCAGTATTTT.

The chain employs TRBV7-9 and TRBJ1-2, with 9 bases matching TRBD1. This CDR3 is 13 amino acids long. CDR1 SEHNR and CDR2 FQNEAQ come from the germline V gene (reference sequence). Trimming at V came to 8 bases and at J to 8 bases, leaving 9 bases not matched to a gene. CDR3 DNA sequence: TGTGCCAGCGTCACCGGGACAGGGTTAGGCTACACCTTC. As protein: CASVTGTGLGYTF.

This clone was recorded once. The chain links TRBV6-1 to TRBJ2-2; tentatively, D is TRBD2 (6 bases). Germline V CDR1 and CDR2: MNHNS, SASEGT. V lost 6 bases to trimming and J lost 1 base, with 12 bases between them. The CDR3 loop spans 15 amino acids. The CDR3 protein is CASRARLVNTGELFF. The CDR3 coding sequence is TGTGCCAGCAGAGCCAGACTAGTGAACACCGGGGAGCTGTTTTTT.

This clone occurred once. The V call is TRBV16, the J call TRBJ1-4; D not resolved. From germline, CDR1 is KGHSY and CDR2 FQNENV. Trimming stripped 0 bases from V and 0 bases from J, with 8 bases between. The CDR3 has 16 residues. The CDR3: CASSQSIASTNEKLFF. The CDR3, as DNA: TGTGCCAGCAGCCAATCAATCGCGTCAACTAATGAAAAACTGTTTTTT. Filled out from reference TRBV16 and TRBJ1-4, the complete variable domain reads GEEVAQTPKHLVRGEGQKAKLYCAPIKGHSYVFWYQQVLKNEFKFLISFQNENVFDETGMPKERFSAKCLPNSPCSLEIQATKLEDSAVYFCASSQSIASTNEKLFFGSGTQLSVL.

The chain is built from TRBV6-6 and TRBJ2-1, with 7 bases that match TRBD1. The germline V gene encodes CDR1 MNHNY and CDR2 SVGAGI (reference sequence). The ends lost 6 bases at V and 7 bases at J; junction bases unmatched: 12. The CDR3 extends over 15 amino acids. The DNA of the CDR3 is TGTGCCAGCAGCTCAAGGACAGGCCGTCAAAATGAGCAGTTCTTC. Encoded protein: CASSSRTGRQNEQFF.

The V gene is TRBV9, the J gene TRBJ1-1; D not certain. V gave up 3 bases and J gave up 0 bases, with 9 bases separating them. Germline V gene data show CDR1 as SGDLS and CDR2 as YYNGEE. The length of the CDR3 is 14 residues. The CDR3 region has the DNA TGTGCCAGCAGCGGGGGAGGCCTGAACACTGAAGCTTTCTTT. This sequence encodes CASSGGGLNTEAFF.

The chain couples TRBV19 to TRBJ1-5, with D tentatively TRBD1 (5 bases). Trimming removed 5 bases at V and 2 bases at J, with 10 bases between. In germline, CDR1 is LNHDA, CDR2 SQIVND (reference sequence). The CDR3 has 14 amino acids. As DNA, the CDR3 is TGTGCCAGTAGTTCCCCGGGGGGCAATCAGCCCCAGCATTTT. Its protein product is CASSSPGGNQPQHF.

The chain carries TRBV30 and TRBJ2-3; 10 bases match TRBD2. The germline CDR1 and CDR2 sequences are GTSNPN and SVGIG (reference sequence). V was clipped by 5 bases and J by 1 base; unmatched bases: 12. The CDR3 spans 17 residues. This CDR3 reads CAWGESGRAGGTDTQYF. For the CDR3, the DNA is TGTGCCTGGGGGGAGAGCGGGAGGGCCGGGGGCACAGATACGCAGTATTTT. The full variable domain, completed using reference TRBV30 and TRBJ2-3, is SQTIHQWPATLVQPVGSPLSLECTVEGTSNPNLYWYRQAAGRGLQLLFYSVGIGQISSEVPQNLSASRPQDRQFILSSKKLLLSDSGFYLCAWGESGRAGGTDTQYFGPGTRLTVL.